This T cell receptor beta chain was sequenced for a study of T cells after yellow fever vaccination. Study-wide background: In the case of low-cell-number fractions, SMART-Seq v4 Ultra Low Input was used for preparation. Study conclusions and caveats: It was the secondary response that reached its peak faster, day 5 versus 15, but it was weaker.

This clonotype was recorded at least ten times. What it binds is unknown. TCRdb itself ran the 5' RACE reads through MiXCR, one entry per CDR3 protein. Among about 160,000 distinct CDR3 sequences listed, almost 7% were seen once. Germline CDR1 reads SGHRS; CDR2 reads YFSETQ. V lost 4 bases and J lost 4, with 8 bases in between. The CDR3 is made up of 12 amino acids. The origin of this receptor is a man aged 18 to 30 who received the YFV17D yellow fever vaccine. The chain employs TRBV5-1 and TRBJ1-2; D is undetermined. Sample: CD4+ T cells sorted from PBMCs, taken 5 days after the first yellow fever vaccination. Here the CDR3 DNA reads TGCGCCAGCAGCGACGTGACCTATGGCTACACCTTC. Its protein is CASSDVTYGYTF. Filled out from reference TRBV5-1 and TRBJ1-2, the complete variable domain reads KAGVTQTPRYLIKTRGQQVTLSCSPISGHRSVSWYQQTPGQGLQFLFEYFSETQRNKGNFPGRFSGRQFSNSRSEMNVSTLELGDSALYLCASSDVTYGYTFGSGTRLTVV.